The T cell receptor (beta chain) described here comes from a study of T cell responses to AZD1222 COVID-19 vaccine. Study summary: The analysis combined second doses at about 4 or about 12 weeks. Study outcomes and limitations: Within unmutated variant regions lay the reported targets of nearly half of spike-specific TCRs.

Clones were read by immunoSEQ multiplex PCR, and TCRdb kept only the in-frame ones, dropping some. The table shows roughly 120,000 clones, with about 90% occurring only once. A note on this clone: Its antigen is currently unknown.

Material: peripheral blood, obtained on day 0 of AZD1222 vaccination. The sequence derives from an adult in good health.

This CDR3 is CASSETSGSYNEQFF. Here the CDR3 DNA reads TGTGCCAGCAGCGAGACTAGCGGGAGCTACAATGAGCAGTTCTTC. V is TRBV5-4 and J is TRBJ2-1, with TRBD2 matching over 12 bases. This CDR3 contains 15 residues. V lost 4 bases to trimming and J lost 3 bases; unmatched junction nucleotides: 2. Per the germline V gene, CDR1 is SGHNT and CDR2 is YYREEE (reference sequence).